Each of the 2 T cell receptor beta chains below was sequenced from the same sample in a study of Graves' ophthalmopathy and Graves' hyperthyroidism. RNA transcripts were the template, and TCR beta CDR3 regions were amplified from them. HTBI-primed first-round RT-PCR preceded second-round multiplex PCR. Via MiXCR, TCRdb re-called the multiplex PCR reads, giving one row per CDR3 protein. The table records some 520,000 distinct CDR3 sequences, around 15% of them present only once. Sequenced: blood. These receptors all stem from a woman aged 25 to 39 with Graves' ophthalmopathy.

Ten or more counts support this clonotype. V gene TRBV20-1 combines with J gene TRBJ2-5, with 10 nucleotides matching TRBD2. Germline V gene data show CDR1 as DFQATT and CDR2 as SNEGSKA (reference sequence). J was trimmed by 5 bases and V by 0 bases; bases with no gene match: 18. There are 19 residues in the CDR3. The CDR3 sequence: CSAREARAGGPPLWETQYF. CDR3 sequence (DNA): TGCAGTGCTAGAGAGGCTAGAGCGGGGGGGCCCCCCCTTTGGGAGACCCAGTACTTC.

The table lists this clonotype with many counts. The chain employs TRBV9 and TRBJ1-5; D gene uncertain. V lost 0 bases, J lost 4 bases, and 8 bases lay in between. The germline V gene encodes CDR1 SGDLS and CDR2 YYNGEE. The CDR3 has 14 residues. CDR3 loop: CASSVEEGNQPQHF. The CDR3 DNA sequence: TGTGCCAGCAGCGTAGAAGAAGGAAATCAGCCCCAGCATTTT.